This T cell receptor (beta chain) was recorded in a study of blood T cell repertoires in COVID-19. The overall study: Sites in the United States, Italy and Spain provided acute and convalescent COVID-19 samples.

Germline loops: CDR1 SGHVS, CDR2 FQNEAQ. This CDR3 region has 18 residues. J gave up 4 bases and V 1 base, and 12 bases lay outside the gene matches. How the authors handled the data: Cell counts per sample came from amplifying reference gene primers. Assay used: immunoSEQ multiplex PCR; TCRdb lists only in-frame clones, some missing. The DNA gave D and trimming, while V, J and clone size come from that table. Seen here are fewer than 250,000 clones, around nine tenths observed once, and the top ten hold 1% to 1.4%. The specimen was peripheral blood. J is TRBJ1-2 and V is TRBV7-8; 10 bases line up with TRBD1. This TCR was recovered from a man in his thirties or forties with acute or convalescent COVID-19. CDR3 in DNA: TGTGCCAGCAGCTTAGGGTGGGACAGGGGCCGCCTCCCCTATGGCTACACCTTC. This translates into CASSLGWDRGRLPYGYTF.